This T cell receptor beta chain was recorded in a study of tissue T cells after allogeneic stem cell transplantation. The CDR3 runs 14 residues. V lost 4 bases and J 5 bases, leaving 14 bases between the germline ends. Per the germline V gene, CDR1 is SGHTA and CDR2 is FQGNSA. This clone has more than one count but fewer than ten. The data were produced by immunoSEQ multiplex PCR, yet TCRdb's version contains in-frame clones alone and is incomplete. In the table there are about 24,000 clones, around 70% of which are singletons. GI sites, liver, skin and spleen were taken after median 9.75 post-mortem hours.

J is TRBJ1-2 and V is TRBV7-2; tentative D call: TRBD1 (5 bases). This TCR was sampled from a female donor aged 60 or older with lung cancer. Material: tissue from the ileum, obtained at autopsy. CDR3 amino acids: CASSSQVGFYGYTF. As DNA, the CDR3 is TGTGCCAGCAGCTCACAGGTGGGCTTTTATGGCTACACCTTC.